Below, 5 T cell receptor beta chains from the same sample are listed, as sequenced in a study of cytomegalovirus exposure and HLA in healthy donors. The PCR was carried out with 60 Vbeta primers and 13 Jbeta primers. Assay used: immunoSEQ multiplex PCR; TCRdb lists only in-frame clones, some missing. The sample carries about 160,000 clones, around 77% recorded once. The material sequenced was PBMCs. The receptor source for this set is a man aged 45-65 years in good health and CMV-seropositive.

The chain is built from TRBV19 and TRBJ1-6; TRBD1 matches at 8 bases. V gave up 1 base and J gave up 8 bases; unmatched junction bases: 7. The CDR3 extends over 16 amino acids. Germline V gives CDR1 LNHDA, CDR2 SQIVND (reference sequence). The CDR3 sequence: CASSIVRGQGDSPLHF. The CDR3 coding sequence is TGTGCCAGTAGTATAGTGAGAGGACAGGGTGATTCACCCCTCCACTTT.

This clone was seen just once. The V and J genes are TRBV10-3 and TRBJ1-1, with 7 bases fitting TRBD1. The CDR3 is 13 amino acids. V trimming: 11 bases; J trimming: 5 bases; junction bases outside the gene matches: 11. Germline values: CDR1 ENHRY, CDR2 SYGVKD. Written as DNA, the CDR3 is TGTGCCGTAGGGGGTGCGACAGGGACTGAAGCTTTCTTT. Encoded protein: CAVGGATGTEAFF.

The CDR3, as DNA: TGTGCCAGCAGCGTCGGCGGGGGGGCCCCCTACAATGAGCAGTTCTTC. Amino acid sequence: CASSVGGGAPYNEQFF. The chain uses TRBV28 and TRBJ2-1, with TRBD2 identical over 9 bases. The CDR3 length is 16 residues. CDR1 MDHEN and CDR2 SYDVKM come from the germline V gene. V lost 6 bases and J lost 2; bases outside the gene matches: 8.

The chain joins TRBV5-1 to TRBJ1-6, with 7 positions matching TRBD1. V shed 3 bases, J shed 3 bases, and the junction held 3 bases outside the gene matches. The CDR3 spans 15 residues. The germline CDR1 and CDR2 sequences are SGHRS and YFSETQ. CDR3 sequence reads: CASSSRDSYNSPLHF. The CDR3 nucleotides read TGCGCCAGCAGCTCAAGGGACAGCTATAATTCACCCCTCCACTTT.

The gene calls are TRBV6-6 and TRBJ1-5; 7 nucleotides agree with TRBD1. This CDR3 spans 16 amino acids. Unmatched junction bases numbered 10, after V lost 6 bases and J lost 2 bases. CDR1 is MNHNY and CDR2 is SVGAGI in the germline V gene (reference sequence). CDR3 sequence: CASRPGGTGGNQPQHF. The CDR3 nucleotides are TGTGCCAGCAGACCAGGGGGGACGGGGGGCAATCAGCCCCAGCATTTT.